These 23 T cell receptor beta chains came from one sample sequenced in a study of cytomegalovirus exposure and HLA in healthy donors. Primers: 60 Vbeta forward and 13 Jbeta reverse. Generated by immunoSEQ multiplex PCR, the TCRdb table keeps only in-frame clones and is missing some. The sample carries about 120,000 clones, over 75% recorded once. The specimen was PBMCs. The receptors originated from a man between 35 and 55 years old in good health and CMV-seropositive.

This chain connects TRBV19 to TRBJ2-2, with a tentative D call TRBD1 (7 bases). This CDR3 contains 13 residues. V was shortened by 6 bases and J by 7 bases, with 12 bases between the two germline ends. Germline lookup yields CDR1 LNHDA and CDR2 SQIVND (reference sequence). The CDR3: CASRTGRHGELFF. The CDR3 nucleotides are TGTGCCAGTAGGACAGGGAGGCACGGGGAGCTGTTTTTT.

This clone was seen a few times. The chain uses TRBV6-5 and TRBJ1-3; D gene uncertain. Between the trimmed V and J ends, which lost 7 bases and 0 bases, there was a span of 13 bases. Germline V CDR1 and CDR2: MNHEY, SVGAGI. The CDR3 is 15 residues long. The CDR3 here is CASNPNFGSGNTIYF. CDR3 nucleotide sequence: TGTGCCAGCAACCCGAACTTTGGCTCTGGAAACACCATATATTTT.

As DNA, the CDR3 is TGTGCCAGCAGTCCCCGAGCAGGGTTTTTCAGTCAGCCCCAGCATTTT. Translating it yields CASSPRAGFFSQPQHF. The V call is TRBV27, the J call TRBJ1-5; a possible D gene is TRBD1 (5 bases). The CDR3 contains 16 residues. CDR1 is MNHEY, CDR2 SMNVEV, per germline (reference sequence). V lost 5 bases and J lost 6, with 20 bases in between.

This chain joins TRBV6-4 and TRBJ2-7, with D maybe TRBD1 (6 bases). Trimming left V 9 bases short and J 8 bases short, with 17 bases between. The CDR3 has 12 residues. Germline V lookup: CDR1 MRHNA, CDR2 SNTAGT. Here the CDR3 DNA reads TGTGCCAGAGCTACTTGGGGGCACCAGCAGTACTTC. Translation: CARATWGHQQYF.

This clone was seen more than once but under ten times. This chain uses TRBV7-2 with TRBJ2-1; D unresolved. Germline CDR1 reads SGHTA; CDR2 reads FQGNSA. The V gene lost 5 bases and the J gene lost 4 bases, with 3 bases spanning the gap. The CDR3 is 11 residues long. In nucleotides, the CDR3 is TGTGCCAGCAGCCCATACAATGAGCAGTTCTTC. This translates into CASSPYNEQFF.

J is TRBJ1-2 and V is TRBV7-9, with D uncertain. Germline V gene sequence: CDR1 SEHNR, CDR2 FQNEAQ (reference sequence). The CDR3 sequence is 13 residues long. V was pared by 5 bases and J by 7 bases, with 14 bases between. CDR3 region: CASSLTGFRGYTF. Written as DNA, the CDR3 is TGTGCCAGCAGCCTGACGGGGTTCCGTGGCTACACCTTC. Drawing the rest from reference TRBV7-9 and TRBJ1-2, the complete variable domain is DTGVSQNPRHKITKRGQNVTFRCDPISEHNRLYWYRQTLGQGPEFLTYFQNEAQLEKSRLLSDRFSAERPKGSFSTLEIQRTEQGDSAMYLCASSLTGFRGYTFGSGTRLTVV.

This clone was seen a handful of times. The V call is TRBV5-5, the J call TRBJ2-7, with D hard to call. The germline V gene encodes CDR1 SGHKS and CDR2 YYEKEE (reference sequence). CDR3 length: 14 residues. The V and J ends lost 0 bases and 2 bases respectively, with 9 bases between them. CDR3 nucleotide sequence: TGTGCCAGCAGCTTGGAACAGAACCCCTACGAGCAGTACTTC. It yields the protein CASSLEQNPYEQYF.

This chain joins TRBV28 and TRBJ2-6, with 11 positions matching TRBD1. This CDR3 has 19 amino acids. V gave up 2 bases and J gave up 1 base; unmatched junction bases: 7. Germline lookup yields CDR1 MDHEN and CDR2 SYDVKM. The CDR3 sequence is CASSLGWGQGGSGANVLTF. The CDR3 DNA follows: TGTGCCAGCAGTTTAGGTTGGGGACAGGGGGGGTCTGGGGCCAACGTCCTGACTTTC.

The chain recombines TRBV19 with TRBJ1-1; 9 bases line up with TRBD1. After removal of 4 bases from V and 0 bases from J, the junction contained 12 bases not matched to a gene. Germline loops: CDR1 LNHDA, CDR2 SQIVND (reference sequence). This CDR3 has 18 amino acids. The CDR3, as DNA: TGTGCCAGTAGTAGACTGACCGGGACAGGGACCATGAACACTGAAGCTTTCTTT. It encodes CASSRLTGTGTMNTEAFF.

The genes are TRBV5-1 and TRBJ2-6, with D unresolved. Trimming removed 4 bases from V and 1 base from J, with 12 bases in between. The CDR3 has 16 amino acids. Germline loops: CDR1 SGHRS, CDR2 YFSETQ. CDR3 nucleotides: TGCGCCAGCAGCCCGGTAGTAAGATCTGGGGCCAACGTCCTGACTTTC. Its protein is CASSPVVRSGANVLTF.

The CDR3 DNA reads TGTGCCAGCAGTATGGGGACATCCACCCTCCACTTT. Amino acid sequence: CASSMGTSTLHF. V usage is TRBV11-3 and J usage is TRBJ1-6; D is possibly TRBD1 (6 bases). The CDR3 is made up of 12 amino acids. CDR1 and CDR2 (germline): SGHNT, YENEEA. The V end was cut by 6 bases, the J end by 14 bases, with 14 bases between.

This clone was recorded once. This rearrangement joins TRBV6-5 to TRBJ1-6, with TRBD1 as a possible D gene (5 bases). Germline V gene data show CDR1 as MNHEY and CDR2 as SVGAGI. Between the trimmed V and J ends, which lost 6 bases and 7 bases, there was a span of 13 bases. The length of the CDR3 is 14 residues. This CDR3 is CASRPGLGNSPLHF. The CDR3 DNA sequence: TGTGCCAGCAGGCCGGGACTAGGGAATTCACCCCTCCACTTT.

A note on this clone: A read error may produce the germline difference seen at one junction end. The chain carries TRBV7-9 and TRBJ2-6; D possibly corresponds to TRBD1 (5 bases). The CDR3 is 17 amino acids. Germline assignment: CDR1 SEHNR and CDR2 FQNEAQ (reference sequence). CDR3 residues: CASSPRRWGAGANGLTF. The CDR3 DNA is TGTGCCAGCAGCCCTAGGCGGTGGGGCGCTGGGGCCAACGGCCTGACTTTC.

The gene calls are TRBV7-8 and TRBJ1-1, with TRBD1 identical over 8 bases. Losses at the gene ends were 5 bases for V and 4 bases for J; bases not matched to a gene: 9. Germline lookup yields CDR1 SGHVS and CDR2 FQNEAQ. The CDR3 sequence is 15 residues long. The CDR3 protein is CASSPDRELLTEAFF. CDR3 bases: TGTGCCAGCAGCCCGGACAGGGAGCTTCTCACTGAAGCTTTCTTT.

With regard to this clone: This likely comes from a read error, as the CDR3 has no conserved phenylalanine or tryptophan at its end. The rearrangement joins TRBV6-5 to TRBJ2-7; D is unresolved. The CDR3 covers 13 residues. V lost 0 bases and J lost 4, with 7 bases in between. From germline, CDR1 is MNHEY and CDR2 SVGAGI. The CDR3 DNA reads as TGTGCCAGCAGTTACTCGAGGCAATACGAGCAGTACCTC. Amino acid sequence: CASSYSRQYEQYL.

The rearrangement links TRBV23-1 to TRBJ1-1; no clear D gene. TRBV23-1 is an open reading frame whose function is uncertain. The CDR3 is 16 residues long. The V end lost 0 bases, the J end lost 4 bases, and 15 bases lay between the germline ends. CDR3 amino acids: CASSQSARTPGTEAFF. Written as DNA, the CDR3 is TGCGCCAGCAGTCAATCGGCGAGGACTCCTGGCACTGAAGCTTTCTTT.

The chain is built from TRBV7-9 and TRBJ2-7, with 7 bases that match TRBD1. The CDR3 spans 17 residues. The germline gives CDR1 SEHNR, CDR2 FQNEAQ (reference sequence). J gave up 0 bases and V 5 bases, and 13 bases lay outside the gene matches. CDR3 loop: CASSLSEGQTNSYEQYF. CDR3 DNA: TGTGCCAGCAGCCTGAGCGAGGGACAGACCAACTCCTACGAGCAGTACTTC.

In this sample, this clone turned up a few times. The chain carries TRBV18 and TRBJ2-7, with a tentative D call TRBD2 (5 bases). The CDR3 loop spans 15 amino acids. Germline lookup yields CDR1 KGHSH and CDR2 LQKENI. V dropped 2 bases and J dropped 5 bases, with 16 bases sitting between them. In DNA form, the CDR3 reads TGTGCCAGCTCACCAATGGCTAGCTATAGAGACGAGCAGTACTTC. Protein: CASSPMASYRDEQYF.

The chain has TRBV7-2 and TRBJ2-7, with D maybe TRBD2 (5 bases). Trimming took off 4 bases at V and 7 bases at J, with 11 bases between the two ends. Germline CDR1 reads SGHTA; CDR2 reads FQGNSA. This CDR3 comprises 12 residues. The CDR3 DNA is TGTGCCAGCAGCTCATATGGCGGGGAGCAGTACTTC. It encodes CASSSYGGEQYF.

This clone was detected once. In nucleotides, the CDR3 is TGTGCCAGCAGCCCTCGAGGGAACGAGCAGTACTTC. Translation gives CASSPRGNEQYF. The chain is built from TRBV7-9 and TRBJ2-7; a weak D match, TRBD2 (5 bases). Trimming stripped 5 bases from V and 5 bases from J, with 10 bases between. The germline V gene has CDR1 SEHNR and CDR2 FQNEAQ (reference sequence). CDR3 size: 12 residues.

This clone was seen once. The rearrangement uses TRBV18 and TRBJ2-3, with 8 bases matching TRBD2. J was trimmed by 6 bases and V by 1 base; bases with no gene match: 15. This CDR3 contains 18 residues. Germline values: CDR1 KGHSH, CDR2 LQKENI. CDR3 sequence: CASSPRSPGGGKQDTQYF. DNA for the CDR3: TGTGCCAGCTCACCACGTTCCCCGGGGGGGGGCAAACAGGATACGCAGTATTTT.

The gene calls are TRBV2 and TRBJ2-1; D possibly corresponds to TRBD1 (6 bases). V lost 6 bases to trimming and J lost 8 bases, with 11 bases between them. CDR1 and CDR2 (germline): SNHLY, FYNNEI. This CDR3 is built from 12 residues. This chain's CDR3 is CASRQGVDEQFF. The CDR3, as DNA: TGTGCCAGCAGACAGGGAGTCGATGAGCAGTTCTTC.

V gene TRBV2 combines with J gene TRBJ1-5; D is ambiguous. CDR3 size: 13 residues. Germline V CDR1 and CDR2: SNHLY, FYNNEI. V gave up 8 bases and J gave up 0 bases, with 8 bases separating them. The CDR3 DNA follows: TGTGCCAGCGGCATCAATAGCAATCAGCCCCAGCATTTT. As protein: CASGINSNQPQHF.